This T cell receptor beta chain emerged from a study of CD8+ T cells in alopecia areata. Study background: Each of the treated patients was given oral tofacitinib, 5 to 10 mg twice daily, for moderate-to-severe alopecia areata.

Comments on this clone: No antigen is known for it.

The treatment is: oral pan-JAK inhibitor, 5-10 mg twice daily. TCR sequencing used cDNA made by reverse transcription of extracted RNA. Sequencing was performed with immunoSEQ multiplex PCR; in TCRdb, only in-frame clones are kept and a portion is missing. The sample holds under 350,000 clones; over 45% are singletons and the top ten take approximately 2%. V shed 3 bases and J shed 4 bases, with 3 bases lying between them. The germline CDR1 and CDR2 sequences are MGHRA and YSYEKL. The CDR3 covers 11 residues. Findings and limits, study-wide: Clonality exceeded that of normal scalp in lesional scalp, most notably in alopecia totalis/universalis. For patients receiving tofacitinib, scalp clonality and expanded CD8+ clones among the top 100 significantly decreased. Among patients, TCR sharing was less clear than in mice, a difference possibly due in part to HLA diversity in the patient population.

The receptor's source is a human donor with alopecia areata. Sequencing was performed on CD4+ T cells sorted from blood, taken at week 24, from a patient treated with tofacitinib. V usage is TRBV4-1 and J usage is TRBJ2-5; D not resolved. CDR3 residues: CASSHLETQYF. For the CDR3, the DNA is TGCGCCAGCAGCCACTTAGAGACCCAGTACTTC.